The following is a T cell receptor (beta chain) sequence with its context. The repertoire was sequenced with immunoSEQ multiplex PCR; TCRdb's copy has only in-frame clones and lacks some. The top ten hold 0.76% of the sample, which has over 80,000 clones, about nine tenths seen once. The CDR3 is 15 residues long. Losses at the gene ends were 6 bases for V and 3 bases for J; bases not matched to a gene: 11. Germline values: CDR1 SGHTA, CDR2 FQGNSA. These data come from a study of T cell changes during pregnancy in multiple sclerosis. The specimen comprised peripheral blood, sampled in the second trimester of pregnancy. This sequence was found in a female donor in good health, enrolled as a control in a pregnancy study. This chain links TRBV7-2 with TRBJ2-7; 7 bases line up with TRBD2. The CDR3 reads CASRPGLGGVYEQYF. The CDR3 bases are TGTGCCAGCAGGCCGGGACTTGGGGGGGTCTACGAGCAGTACTTC.